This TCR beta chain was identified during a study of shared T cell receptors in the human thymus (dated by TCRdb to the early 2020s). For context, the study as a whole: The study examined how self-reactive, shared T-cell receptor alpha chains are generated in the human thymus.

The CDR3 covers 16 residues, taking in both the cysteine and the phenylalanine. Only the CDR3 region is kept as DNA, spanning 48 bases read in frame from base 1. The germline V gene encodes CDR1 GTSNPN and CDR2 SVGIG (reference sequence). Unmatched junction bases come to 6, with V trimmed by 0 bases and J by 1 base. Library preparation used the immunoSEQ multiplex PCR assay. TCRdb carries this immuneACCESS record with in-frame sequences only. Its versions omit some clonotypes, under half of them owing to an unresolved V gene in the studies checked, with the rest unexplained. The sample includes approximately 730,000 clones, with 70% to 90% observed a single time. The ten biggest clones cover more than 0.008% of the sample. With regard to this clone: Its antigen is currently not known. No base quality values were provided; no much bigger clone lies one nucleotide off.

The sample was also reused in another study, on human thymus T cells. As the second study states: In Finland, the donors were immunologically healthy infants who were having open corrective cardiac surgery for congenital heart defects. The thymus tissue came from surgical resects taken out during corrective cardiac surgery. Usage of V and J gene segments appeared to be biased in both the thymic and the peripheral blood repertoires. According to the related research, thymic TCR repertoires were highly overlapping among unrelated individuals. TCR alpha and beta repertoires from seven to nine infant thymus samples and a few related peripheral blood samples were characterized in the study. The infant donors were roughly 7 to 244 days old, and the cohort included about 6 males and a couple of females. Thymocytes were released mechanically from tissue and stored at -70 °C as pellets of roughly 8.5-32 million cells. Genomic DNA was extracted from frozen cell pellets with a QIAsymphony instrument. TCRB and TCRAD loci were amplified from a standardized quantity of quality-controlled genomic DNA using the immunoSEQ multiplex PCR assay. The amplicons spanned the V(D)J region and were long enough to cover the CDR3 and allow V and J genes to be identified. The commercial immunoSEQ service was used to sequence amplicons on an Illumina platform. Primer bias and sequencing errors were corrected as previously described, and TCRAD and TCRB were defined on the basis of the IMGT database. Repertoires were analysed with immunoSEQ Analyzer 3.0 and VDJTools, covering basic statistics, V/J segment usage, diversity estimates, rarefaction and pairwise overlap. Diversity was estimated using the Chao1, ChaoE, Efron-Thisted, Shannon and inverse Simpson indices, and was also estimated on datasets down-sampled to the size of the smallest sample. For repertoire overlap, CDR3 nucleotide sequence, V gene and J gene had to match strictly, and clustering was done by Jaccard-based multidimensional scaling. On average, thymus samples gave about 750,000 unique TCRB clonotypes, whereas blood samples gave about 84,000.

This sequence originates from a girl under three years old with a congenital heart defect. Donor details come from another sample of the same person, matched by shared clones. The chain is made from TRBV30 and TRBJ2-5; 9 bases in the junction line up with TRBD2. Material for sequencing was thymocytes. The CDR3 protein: CAWSVDQRGAQETQYF. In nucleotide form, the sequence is TGTGCCTGGAGTGTAGATCAGCGGGGGGCCCAAGAGACCCAGTACTTC.